Below are 15 T cell receptor beta chains sequenced from a single sample in a study of identical twins. TCRdb reanalysed the 5' RACE reads using MiXCR and keeps one entry per CDR3 protein. The sample records approximately 210,000 distinct CDR3 sequences, less than 9.5% being singletons. The specimen sequenced was memory (CD45RO+) T cells sorted from blood. The receptor set was obtained from a woman under 30 in good health.

This clonotype was detected ten times or more. The V gene is TRBV12-3 or TRBV12-4, the J gene TRBJ2-3; no reliable D call. This CDR3 comprises 14 residues. Trimming left V 6 bases short and J 0 bases short, with 10 bases between. The CDR3 bases are TGTGCCAGCAGAACGGGTTCCAGCACAGATACGCAGTATTTT. Residues: CASRTGSSTDTQYF.

This clonotype has just a few counts. V and J are TRBV4-1 and TRBJ1-1; D gene ambiguous. Germline CDR1 is MGHRA and CDR2 is YSYEKL. The CDR3 has 15 residues. Deletions cut 0 bases from V and 0 bases from J, with 8 bases between. As DNA, the CDR3 is TGCGCCAGCAGCCAAGATTATGGCATGAACACTGAAGCTTTCTTT. Translation: CASSQDYGMNTEAFF.

This clonotype was counted ten times or more. The V call is TRBV20-1, the J call TRBJ2-7; a possible D gene is TRBD1 (5 bases). The CDR3 loop spans 11 amino acids. Per germline, CDR1 DFQATT and CDR2 SNEGSKA (reference sequence). The CDR3 region is CRDSENYEQYF. In DNA form, the CDR3 reads TGCCGAGACAGTGAGAACTACGAGCAGTACTTC.

The V and J genes are TRBV6-2 or TRBV6-3 and TRBJ2-7; no firm D call. The CDR3 totals 11 residues. Germline CDR1 and CDR2: MNHEY and SVGEGT. V was pared by 7 bases and J by 4 bases, with 8 bases between. CDR3 sequence (DNA): TGTGCCAGCACCAGACGTTACGAGCAGTACTTC. As protein: CASTRRYEQYF.

This clonotype was recorded a few times. The rearrangement uses TRBV19 and TRBJ1-5; D is undetermined. From germline, CDR1 is LNHDA and CDR2 SQIVND (reference sequence). The length of the CDR3 is 11 residues. Trimming cost V 6 bases and J 4 bases, with 4 bases left between them. CDR3 protein: CASSQNQPQHF. In nucleotides, the CDR3 is TGTGCCAGTAGCCAGAATCAGCCCCAGCATTTT.

This clonotype was seen a few times. This chain uses TRBV18 with TRBJ1-6; D call uncertain. V was clipped by 8 bases and J by 8 bases, with 13 bases between them. This CDR3 comprises 13 residues. Looked up from germline, CDR1 is KGHSH and CDR2 is LQKENI. Written as DNA, the CDR3 is TGTGCCAGCACCCGGGAGGAGGATTCACCCCTCCACTTT. Translated, it gives CASTREEDSPLHF.

This clonotype was picked up a small number of times. The chain employs TRBV24-1 and TRBJ2-1, with a possible D match to TRBD1 (5 bases). The CDR3 runs 15 residues. The V end lost 2 bases, the J end lost 6 bases, and 13 bases lay between the germline ends. Germline V CDR1 and CDR2: KGHDR, SFDVKD. The CDR3 region has the DNA TGTGCCACCAGTGATTCTGCGACAGCAGGCAATGAGCAGTTCTTC. It translates to CATSDSATAGNEQFF.

This clonotype was seen many times. The chain is built from TRBV7-2 and TRBJ1-6; 9 bases map to TRBD1. The CDR3 is 16 residues long. Germline CDR1 SGHTA, CDR2 FQGNSA. Unmatched junction bases numbered 4, after V lost 1 base and J lost 6 bases. This CDR3 reads CASSLGTGVPNSPLHF. The CDR3 region has the DNA TGTGCCAGCAGCTTAGGGACAGGGGTTCCTAATTCACCCCTCCACTTT.

The CDR3 DNA sequence: TGTGCCAGCAGCCAAGGACAGATCCAAGAGACCCAGTACTTC. It codes for CASSQGQIQETQYF. The chain couples TRBV3-1 to TRBJ2-5, with D tentatively TRBD1 (5 bases). CDR1 is LGHDT, CDR2 YNNKEL, per germline (reference sequence). This CDR3 has 14 residues. Trimming left V 1 base short and J 1 base short, with 7 bases between.

This clonotype was counted many times. The J gene is TRBJ1-2, the V gene TRBV20-1; D gene unclear. Trimming shortened V by 1 base and J by 0 bases, and 12 bases separated the two germline ends. In germline, CDR1 is DFQATT, CDR2 SNEGSKA (reference sequence). CDR3 size: 15 residues. This chain's CDR3 is CSARADPASNYGYTF. CDR3 nucleotide sequence: TGCAGTGCTAGAGCAGACCCTGCTTCTAACTATGGCTACACCTTC.

V usage is TRBV7-8 and J usage is TRBJ2-1; 11 bases map to TRBD2. Losses at the gene ends were 3 bases for V and 6 bases for J; bases not matched to a gene: 7. This CDR3 is 16 amino acids long. Germline V gene data show CDR1 as SGHVS and CDR2 as FQNEAQ. CDR3 bases: TGTGCCAGCAGCTTCACTAGCGGGGGCCTATTCAATGAGCAGTTCTTC. Translating gives CASSFTSGGLFNEQFF. Full variable domain (outside the CDR3, taken from reference TRBV7-8 and TRBJ2-1): GAGVSQSPRYKVAKRGQDVALRCDPISGHVSLFWYQQALGQGPEFLTYFQNEAQLDKSGLPSDRFFAERPEGSVSTLKIQRTQQEDSAVYLCASSFTSGGLFNEQFFGPGTRLTVL.

CDR3 sequence reads: CASSQEPGQYNEQFF. Here the CDR3 DNA reads TGTGCCAGCAGCCAAGAACCGGGACAGTACAATGAGCAGTTCTTC. The V call is TRBV3-1, the J call TRBJ2-1, with TRBD1 identical over 7 bases. Germline CDR1 LGHDT, CDR2 YNNKEL (reference sequence). Trimming cost V 0 bases and J 4 bases; bases outside gene matches: 3. The length of the CDR3 is 15 residues.

This chain connects TRBV19 to TRBJ2-1; TRBD2 aligns across 13 bases. Trimming removed 5 bases from V and 7 bases from J; junction bases left unmatched: 5. Germline loops: CDR1 LNHDA, CDR2 SQIVND (reference sequence). The CDR3 is 15 amino acids. Here the CDR3 reads CASSYGLAGVNEQFF. CDR3 nucleotides: TGTGCCAGTAGTTATGGACTAGCGGGAGTGAATGAGCAGTTCTTC. Full variable domain (outside the CDR3, taken from reference TRBV19 and TRBJ2-1): DGGITQSPKYLFRKEGQNVTLSCEQNLNHDAMYWYRQDPGQGLRLIYYSQIVNDFQKGDIAEGYSVSREKKESFPLTVTSAQKNPTAFYLCASSYGLAGVNEQFFGPGTRLTVL.

This clonotype was seen more than once but under ten times. The chain couples TRBV24-1 to TRBJ2-2; no clear D. V lost 5 bases, J lost 2 bases, and 8 bases lay in between. Germline-derived CDR1 and CDR2 are KGHDR and SFDVKD. The CDR3 covers 14 residues. CDR3 sequence (DNA): TGTGCCACCAGTGGGGCAGTTAACACCGGGGAGCTGTTTTTT. It encodes CATSGAVNTGELFF.

This clonotype was detected many times. The chain employs TRBV12-3 or TRBV12-4 and TRBJ2-7; tentatively, D is TRBD2 (5 bases). There are 12 residues in the CDR3. V dropped 5 bases and J dropped 6 bases, with 11 bases sitting between them. The CDR3: CASSLAGFEQYF. CDR3 DNA sequence: TGTGCCAGCAGTCTGGCGGGCTTCGAGCAGTACTTC.